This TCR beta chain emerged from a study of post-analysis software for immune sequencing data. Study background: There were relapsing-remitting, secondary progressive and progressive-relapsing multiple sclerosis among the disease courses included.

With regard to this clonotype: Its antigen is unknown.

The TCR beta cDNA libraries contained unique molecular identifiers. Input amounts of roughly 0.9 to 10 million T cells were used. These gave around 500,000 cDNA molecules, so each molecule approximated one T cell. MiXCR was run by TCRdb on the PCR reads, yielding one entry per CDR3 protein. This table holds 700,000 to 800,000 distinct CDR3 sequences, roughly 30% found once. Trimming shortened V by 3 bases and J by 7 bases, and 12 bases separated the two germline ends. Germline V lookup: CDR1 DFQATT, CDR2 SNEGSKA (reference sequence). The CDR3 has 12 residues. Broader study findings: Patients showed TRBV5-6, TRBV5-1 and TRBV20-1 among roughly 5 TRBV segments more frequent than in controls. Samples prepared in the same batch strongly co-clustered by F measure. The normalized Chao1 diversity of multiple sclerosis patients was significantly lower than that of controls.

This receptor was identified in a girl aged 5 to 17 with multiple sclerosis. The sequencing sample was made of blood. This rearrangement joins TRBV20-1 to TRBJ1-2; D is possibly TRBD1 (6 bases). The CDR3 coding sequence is TGCAGTGCTAGCAGGGGCCCAGGTGGCTACACCTTC. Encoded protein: CSASRGPGGYTF.